Listed below are T cell receptor beta chains from one sample, sequenced in a study of OX40 agonist ivuxolimab in advanced cancers. Only in-frame clones appear in the TCRdb table, and some are missing; sequencing was by immunoSEQ multiplex PCR. This sample carries 68,000 or so clones, about nine tenths of them seen once, and the ten largest clones take 8% to 10%. The specimen was CD4+ or CD8+ T cells sorted from blood, collected in a trial of the OX40 agonist ivuxolimab. The receptor set was obtained from an adult with an advanced solid tumor such as melanoma, head and neck, liver or kidney cancer. Each CDR3 is given with its conserved first and last residue. The D gene is left open where the match is weak. Size values are once, few and many counts, or a class for expanded clones, and some rows have none.

abundance	v_gene	j_gene	d_gene	CDR3aa
NA	TRBV7-2	TRBJ2-1	TRBD2	CASTPSGVSYNEQFF
once	TRBV4-1	TRBJ2-7	NA	CASSQDRDLVREQYF
NA	TRBV5-4	TRBJ2-3	TRBD2	CASSQRTSGGTDTQYF
NA	TRBV4-2	TRBJ1-3	NA	CASSQVRDENTIYF
NA	TRBV7-2	TRBJ1-2	NA	CASSLTGTNYGYTF
NA	TRBV14	TRBJ1-2	TRBD1	CASSRTLDRGLMSGYTF
NA	TRBV6-6	TRBJ2-6	TRBD1	CASTGQGALGANVLTF
NA	TRBV2	TRBJ1-5	NA	CASSEGSGSNQPQHF
NA	TRBV5-1	TRBJ2-7	TRBD1	CASSLANRGPHEQYF
NA	TRBV6-6	TRBJ2-1	TRBD2	CASGLAASDDEQFF
NA	TRBV4-1	TRBJ2-7	TRBD1	CASSLRDRDEQYF
NA	TRBV4-2	TRBJ2-3	NA	CASSQAEGSTDTQYF
NA	TRBV5-1	TRBJ2-1	TRBD2	CASNPGGWNEQFF
NA	TRBV9	TRBJ1-1	NA	CASSVAEVGDTEAFF
NA	TRBV5-1	TRBJ2-1	NA	CASSLGQGYNEQFF
NA	TRBV7-2	TRBJ2-7	TRBD2	CASSRPGLAANAYEQYF
NA	TRBV4-1	TRBJ1-5	NA	CASSQDGQFNQPQHF
once	TRBV6-1	TRBJ2-7	TRBD1	CASRGQVIYEQYF
NA	TRBV9	TRBJ1-5	NA	CASSVGGSNQPQHF
once	TRBV5-5	TRBJ1-2	NA	CASSLVASTSLYGYTF
NA	TRBV5-8	TRBJ2-1	NA	CASSLTPWAALEQFF
NA	TRBV6-1	TRBJ1-3	NA	CASSEGLLSGNTIYF
NA	TRBV29-1	TRBJ2-6	TRBD1	CSVIAGTGITPGANVLTF
NA	TRBV18	TRBJ2-7	NA	CASSPLRDSGREQYF
NA	TRBV19	TRBJ2-7	NA	CASSMGEGAYEQYF
once	TRBV5-6	TRBJ1-3	NA	CASSPGTISGNTIYF
NA	TRBV2	TRBJ2-1	NA	CASSDPPREQFF
NA	TRBV5-1	TRBJ2-7	NA	CASRRQYEQYF
NA	TRBV15	TRBJ1-2	NA	CATSREGGNYGYTF
NA	TRBV6-5	TRBJ2-3	NA	CASSYGGSTDTQYF
NA	TRBV5-1	TRBJ2-1	TRBD2	CASSSRGGRNNEQFF
NA	TRBV4-3	TRBJ1-2	NA	CASSLDLARGYTF
once	TRBV11-3	TRBJ2-5	NA	CASSLGLAHETQYF
once	TRBV4-2	TRBJ2-3	NA	CASSQDPSNTDTQYF
NA	TRBV6-5	TRBJ2-5	NA	CASPSGTGGETQYF
NA	TRBV5-1	TRBJ2-5	TRBD2	CASSSGQLSRAGGQTQYF
NA	TRBV2	TRBJ1-1	TRBD1	CAGRTGGKTEAFF
few	TRBV7-8	TRBJ1-2	NA	CASSLRQGDYGYTF
NA	TRBV20-1	TRBJ1-1	NA	CSASSRGAFF
NA	TRBV7-9	TRBJ1-1	NA	CASRSRGVTEAFF
NA	TRBV6-5	TRBJ1-6	TRBD1	CASSSGQGAPLHF
NA	TRBV5-1	TRBJ2-5	NA	CASSLPDPKETQYF
NA	TRBV11-3	TRBJ1-2	NA	CASSGEGGYTF
NA	TRBV6-5	TRBJ1-2	NA	CASPPPRAAYGYTF
NA	TRBV5-1	TRBJ2-3	NA	CASSLRQDLSDTQYF
NA	TRBV6-5	TRBJ1-4	NA	CASSYSVGRVNEKLFF
once	TRBV7-2	TRBJ2-1	TRBD2	CASSRPGGEQFF
NA	TRBV28	TRBJ1-3	NA	CASSEVSGNTIYF
NA	TRBV7-2	TRBJ1-6	NA	CASSRQPNSPLHF
NA	TRBV7-2	TRBJ1-2	NA	CASSWRTEVFGYTF
NA	TRBV27	TRBJ2-1	NA	CASSLRGRNEQFF
NA	TRBV4-2	TRBJ2-3	NA	CASSQEVVDGPLNTQYF
once	TRBV7-9	TRBJ1-1	NA	CASSLSALNTEAFF
few	TRBV20-1	TRBJ2-2	NA	CSASRPGELFF
NA	TRBV19	TRBJ1-5	TRBD1	CATQTGVNQPQHF